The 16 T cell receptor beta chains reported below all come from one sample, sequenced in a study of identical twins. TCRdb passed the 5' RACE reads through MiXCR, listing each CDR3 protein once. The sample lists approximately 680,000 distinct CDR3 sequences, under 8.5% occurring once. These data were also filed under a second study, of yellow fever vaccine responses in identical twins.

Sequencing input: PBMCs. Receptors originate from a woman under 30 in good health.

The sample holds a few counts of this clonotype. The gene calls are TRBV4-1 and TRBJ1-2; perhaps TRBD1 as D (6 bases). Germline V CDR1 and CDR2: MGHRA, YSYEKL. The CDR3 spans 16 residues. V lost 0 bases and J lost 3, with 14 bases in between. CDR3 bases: TGCGCCAGCAGCCAAGATAGGACAGAGATATACTATGGCTACACCTTC. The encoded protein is CASSQDRTEIYYGYTF.

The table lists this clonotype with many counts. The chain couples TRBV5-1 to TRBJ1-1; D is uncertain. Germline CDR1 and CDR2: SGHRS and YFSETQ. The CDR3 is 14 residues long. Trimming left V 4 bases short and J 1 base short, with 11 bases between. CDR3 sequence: CASSANVANTEAFF. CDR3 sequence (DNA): TGCGCCAGCAGCGCGAACGTGGCGAACACTGAAGCTTTCTTT. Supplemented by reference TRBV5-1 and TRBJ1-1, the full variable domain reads KAGVTQTPRYLIKTRGQQVTLSCSPISGHRSVSWYQQTPGQGLQFLFEYFSETQRNKGNFPGRFSGRQFSNSRSEMNVSTLELGDSALYLCASSANVANTEAFFGQGTRLTVV.

CDR3 region: CASSAGGELFF. The CDR3 region has the DNA TGTGCCAGCAGCGCAGGGGGGGAGCTGTTTTTT. The chain recombines TRBV11-2 with TRBJ2-2; TRBD1 is a possible D gene (5 bases). Germline V gene lookup returns CDR1 SGHAT and CDR2 FQNNGV. The CDR3 extends over 11 amino acids. Trimming pared 5 bases from V and 8 bases from J, leaving 6 bases between.

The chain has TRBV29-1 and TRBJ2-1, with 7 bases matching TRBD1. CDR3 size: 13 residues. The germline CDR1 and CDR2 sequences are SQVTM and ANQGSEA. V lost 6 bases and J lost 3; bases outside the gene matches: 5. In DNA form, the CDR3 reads TGCAGCGTCGTTGACAGGGTCTACAATGAGCAGTTCTTC. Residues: CSVVDRVYNEQFF.

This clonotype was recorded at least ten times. In DNA, the CDR3 is TGTGCCAGCAGCCCCCGTATTACCAACTATGGCTACACCTTC. This sequence encodes CASSPRITNYGYTF. The chain uses TRBV9 and TRBJ1-2; unclear D gene. The CDR3 extends over 14 amino acids. Germline assignment: CDR1 SGDLS and CDR2 YYNGEE. Trimming took 4 bases from V and 2 from J, leaving 12 bases between them.

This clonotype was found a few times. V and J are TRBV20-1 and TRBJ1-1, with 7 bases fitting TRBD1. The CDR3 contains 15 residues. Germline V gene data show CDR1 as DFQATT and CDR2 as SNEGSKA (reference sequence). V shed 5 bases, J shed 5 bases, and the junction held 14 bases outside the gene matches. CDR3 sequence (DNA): TGCAGTGCTCGACCCGCGACAGGGTGGAGGACTGAAGCTTTCTTT. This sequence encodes CSARPATGWRTEAFF.

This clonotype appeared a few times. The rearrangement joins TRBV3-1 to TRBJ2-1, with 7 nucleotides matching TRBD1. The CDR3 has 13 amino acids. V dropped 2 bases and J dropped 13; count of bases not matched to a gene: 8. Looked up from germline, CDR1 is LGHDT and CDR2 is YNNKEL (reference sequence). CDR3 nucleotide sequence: TGTGCCAGCAGCCAAAACAGGGGTGGGGTACAGTTCTTC. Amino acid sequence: CASSQNRGGVQFF.

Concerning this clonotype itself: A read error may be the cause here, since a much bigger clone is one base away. CDR3 bases: TGTGCCAGCAGCCCCGGGACTAGCGGGGGCACTAGCACAGATGCGCAGTATTTT. Amino acid sequence: CASSPGTSGGTSTDAQYF. The chain uses TRBV11-1 and TRBJ2-3; 14 positions agree with TRBD2. The germline CDR1 and CDR2 sequences are SGHAT and FQDESV (reference sequence). The CDR3 has 18 residues.

The CDR3 region has the DNA TGTGCCAGCAGGAACAGGGGTTTAGCGGGAGGGTCCGGACACAATGAGCAGTTCTTC. It yields the protein CASRNRGLAGGSGHNEQFF. V usage is TRBV6-1 and J usage is TRBJ2-1; TRBD2 agrees at 11 bases. Losses at the gene ends were 6 bases for V and 5 bases for J; bases not matched to a gene: 18. This CDR3 comprises 19 residues. Per the germline V gene, CDR1 is MNHNS and CDR2 is SASEGT.

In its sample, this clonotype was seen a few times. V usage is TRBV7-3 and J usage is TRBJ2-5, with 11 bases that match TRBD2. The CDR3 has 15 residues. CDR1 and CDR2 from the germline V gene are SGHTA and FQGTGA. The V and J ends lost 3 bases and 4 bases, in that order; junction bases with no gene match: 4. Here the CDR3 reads CASSFSGRARETQYF. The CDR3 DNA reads TGTGCCAGCAGCTTTAGCGGGAGGGCTAGAGAGACCCAGTACTTC.

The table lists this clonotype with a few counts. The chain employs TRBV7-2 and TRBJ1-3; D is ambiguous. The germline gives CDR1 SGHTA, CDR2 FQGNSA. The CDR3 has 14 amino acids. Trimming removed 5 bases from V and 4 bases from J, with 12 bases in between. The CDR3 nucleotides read TGTGCCAGCAGCCGGTACGGGCTCGGAAACACCATATATTTT. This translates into CASSRYGLGNTIYF.

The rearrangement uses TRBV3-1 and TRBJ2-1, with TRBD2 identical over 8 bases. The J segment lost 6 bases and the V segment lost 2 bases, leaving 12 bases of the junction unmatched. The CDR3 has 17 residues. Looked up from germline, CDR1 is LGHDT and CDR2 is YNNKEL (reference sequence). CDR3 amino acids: CASSQRTSGERGNEQFF. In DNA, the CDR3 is TGTGCCAGCAGCCAAAGAACTAGCGGAGAAAGGGGCAATGAGCAGTTCTTC.

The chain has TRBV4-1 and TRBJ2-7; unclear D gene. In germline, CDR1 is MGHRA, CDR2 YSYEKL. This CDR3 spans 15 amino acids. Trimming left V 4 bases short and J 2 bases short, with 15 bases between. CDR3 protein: CASSPGRARAYEQYF. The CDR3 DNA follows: TGCGCCAGCAGCCCTGGACGGGCTAGAGCCTACGAGCAGTACTTC.

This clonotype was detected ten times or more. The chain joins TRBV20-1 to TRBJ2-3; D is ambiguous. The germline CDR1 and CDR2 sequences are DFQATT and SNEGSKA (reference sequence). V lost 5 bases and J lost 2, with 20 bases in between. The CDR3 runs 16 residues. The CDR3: CSAPTLFLPLTDTQYF. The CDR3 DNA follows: TGCAGTGCTCCCACCCTATTCCTACCCCTCACAGATACGCAGTATTTT.

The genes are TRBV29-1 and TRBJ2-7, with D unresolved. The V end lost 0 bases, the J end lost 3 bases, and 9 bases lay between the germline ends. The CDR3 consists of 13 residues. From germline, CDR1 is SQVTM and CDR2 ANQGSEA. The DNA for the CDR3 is TGCAGCGTTGAAGACTTAAACAGCTACGAGCAGTACTTC. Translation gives CSVEDLNSYEQYF.

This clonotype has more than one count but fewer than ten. The CDR3 nucleotides are TGTGCCAGCAGCATTCTAGCGGGGGGCACCTCTGGGGCCAACGTCCTGACTTTC. The encoded protein is CASSILAGGTSGANVLTF. V usage is TRBV21-1 and J usage is TRBJ2-6; no DNA check was done on the table's D call, TRBD2. TRBV21-1 is assigned pseudogene status. The CDR3 extends over 18 amino acids.